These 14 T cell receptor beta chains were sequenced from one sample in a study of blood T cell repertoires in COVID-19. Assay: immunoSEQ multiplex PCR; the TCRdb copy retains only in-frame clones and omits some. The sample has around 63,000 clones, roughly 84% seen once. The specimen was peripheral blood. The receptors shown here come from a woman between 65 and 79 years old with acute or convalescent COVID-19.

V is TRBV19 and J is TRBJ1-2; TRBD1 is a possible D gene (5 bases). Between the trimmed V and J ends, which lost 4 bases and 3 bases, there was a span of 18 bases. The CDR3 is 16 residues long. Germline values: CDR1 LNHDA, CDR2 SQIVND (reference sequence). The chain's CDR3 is CASSTRNLQDHYGYTF. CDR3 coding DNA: TGTGCCAGTAGTACAAGGAATCTACAGGACCACTATGGCTACACCTTC.

The CDR3 coding sequence is TGTGCCAGCAGCTTATCAGGACTAGCGGGGGGCCCCGGGGAGCTGTTTTTT. This encodes CASSLSGLAGGPGELFF. The rearrangement joins TRBV7-2 to TRBJ2-2; 14 nucleotides match TRBD2. In germline, CDR1 is SGHTA, CDR2 FQGNSA. J gave up 6 bases and V 2 bases, and 5 bases lay outside the gene matches. The CDR3 has 17 residues.

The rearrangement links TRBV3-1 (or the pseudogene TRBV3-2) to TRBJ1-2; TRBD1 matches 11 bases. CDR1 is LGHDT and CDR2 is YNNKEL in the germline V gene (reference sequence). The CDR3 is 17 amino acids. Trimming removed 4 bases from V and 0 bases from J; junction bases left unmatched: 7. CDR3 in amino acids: CASSRGRTGGTNYGYTF. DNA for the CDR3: TGTGCCAGCAGCCGTGGCCGGACAGGGGGCACTAACTATGGCTACACCTTC.

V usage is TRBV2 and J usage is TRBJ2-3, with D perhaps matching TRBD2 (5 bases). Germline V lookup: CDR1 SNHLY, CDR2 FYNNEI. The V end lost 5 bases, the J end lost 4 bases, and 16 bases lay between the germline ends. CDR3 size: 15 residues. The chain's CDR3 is CASSPLLSGSDTQYF. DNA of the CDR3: TGTGCCAGCAGTCCTCTATTATCGGGATCAGATACGCAGTATTTT.

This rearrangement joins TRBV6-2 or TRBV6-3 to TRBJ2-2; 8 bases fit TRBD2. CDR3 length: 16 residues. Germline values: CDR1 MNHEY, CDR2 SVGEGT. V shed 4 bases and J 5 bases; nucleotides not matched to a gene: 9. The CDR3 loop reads CASSFSGGAGTGELFF. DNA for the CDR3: TGTGCCAGCAGTTTCAGCGGGGGCGCGGGGACCGGGGAGCTGTTTTTT.

CDR3 in DNA: TGCGCCAGCCCAGGGGGACAGGAAGATGAAAAACTGTTTTTT. It yields the protein CASPGGQEDEKLFF. The chain recombines TRBV10-1 with TRBJ1-4; 8 nucleotides agree with TRBD1. The CDR3 extends over 14 amino acids. Germline-derived CDR1 and CDR2 are WNHNN and SYGVQD (reference sequence). J was trimmed by 6 bases and V by 8 bases; bases with no gene match: 8.

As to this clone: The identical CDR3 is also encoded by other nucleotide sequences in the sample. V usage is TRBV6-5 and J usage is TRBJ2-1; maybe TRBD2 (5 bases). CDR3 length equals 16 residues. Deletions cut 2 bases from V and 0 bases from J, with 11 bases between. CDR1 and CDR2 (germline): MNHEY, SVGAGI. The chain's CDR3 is CASSYRPGSSYNEQFF. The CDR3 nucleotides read TGTGCCAGCAGTTACCGTCCGGGGAGCTCCTACAATGAGCAGTTCTTC.

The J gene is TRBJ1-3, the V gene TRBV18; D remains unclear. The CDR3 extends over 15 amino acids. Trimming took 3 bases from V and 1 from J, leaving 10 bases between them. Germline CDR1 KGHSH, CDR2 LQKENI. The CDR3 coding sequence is TGTGCCAGCTCACCCTCCACGGAGTCTGGAAACACCATATATTTT. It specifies CASSPSTESGNTIYF.

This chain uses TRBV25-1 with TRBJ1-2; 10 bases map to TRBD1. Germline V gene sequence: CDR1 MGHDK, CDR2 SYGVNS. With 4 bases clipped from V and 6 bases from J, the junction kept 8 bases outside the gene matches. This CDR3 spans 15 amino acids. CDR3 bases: TGTGCCAGCAGTGTGGCGGGGGACAGGGGAGATGGCTACACCTTC. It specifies CASSVAGDRGDGYTF.

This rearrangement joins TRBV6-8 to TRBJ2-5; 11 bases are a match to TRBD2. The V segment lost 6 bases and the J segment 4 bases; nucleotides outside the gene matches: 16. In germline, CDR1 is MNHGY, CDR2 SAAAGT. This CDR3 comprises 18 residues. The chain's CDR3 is CASSHTHLAGGAGETQYF. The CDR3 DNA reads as TGTGCCAGCAGCCACACCCACTTAGCGGGGGGGGCCGGAGAGACCCAGTACTTC.

The CDR3 loop is CASSSERGAYTDTQYF. In DNA form, the CDR3 reads TGTGCCAGCAGCTCCGAGCGGGGGGCGTACACAGATACGCAGTATTTT. The chain couples TRBV5-5 to TRBJ2-3, with TRBD2 identical over 9 bases. CDR1 SGHKS and CDR2 YYEKEE come from the germline V gene (reference sequence). This CDR3 has 16 amino acids. V trimming: 3 bases; J trimming: 2 bases; junction bases outside the gene matches: 7.

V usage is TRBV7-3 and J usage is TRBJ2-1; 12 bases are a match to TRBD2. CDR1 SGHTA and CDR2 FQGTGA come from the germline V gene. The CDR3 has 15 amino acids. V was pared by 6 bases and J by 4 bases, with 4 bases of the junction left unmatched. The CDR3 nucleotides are TGTGCCAGCAGTTCCGGACTAGCGGGGTACAATGAGCAGTTCTTC. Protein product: CASSSGLAGYNEQFF.

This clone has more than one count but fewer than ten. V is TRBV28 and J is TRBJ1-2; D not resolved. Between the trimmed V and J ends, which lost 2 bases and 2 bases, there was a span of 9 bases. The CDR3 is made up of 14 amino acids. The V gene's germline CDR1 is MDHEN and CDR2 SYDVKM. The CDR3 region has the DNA TGTGCCAGCAGTTTACAGGCGATAAACTATGGCTACACCTTC. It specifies CASSLQAINYGYTF.

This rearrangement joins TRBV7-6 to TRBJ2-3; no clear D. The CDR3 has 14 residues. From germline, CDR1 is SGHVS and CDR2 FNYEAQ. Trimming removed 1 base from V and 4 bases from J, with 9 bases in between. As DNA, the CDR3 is TGTGCCAGCAGCTTAGAAACCAAGCCAGATACGCAGTATTTT. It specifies CASSLETKPDTQYF.